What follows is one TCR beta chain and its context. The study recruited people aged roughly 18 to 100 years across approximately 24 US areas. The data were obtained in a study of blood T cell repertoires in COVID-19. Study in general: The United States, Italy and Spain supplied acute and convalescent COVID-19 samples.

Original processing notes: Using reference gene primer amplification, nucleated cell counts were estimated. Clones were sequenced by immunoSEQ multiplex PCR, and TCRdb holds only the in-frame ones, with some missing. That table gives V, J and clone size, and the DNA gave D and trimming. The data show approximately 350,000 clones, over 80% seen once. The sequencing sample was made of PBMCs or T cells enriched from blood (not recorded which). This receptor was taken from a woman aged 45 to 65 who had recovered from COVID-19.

The CDR3 is CASRDRAGQETQYF. For the CDR3, the DNA is TGTGCCAGCAGGGACAGGGCAGGCCAAGAGACCCAGTACTTC. The gene calls are TRBV19 and TRBJ2-5; TRBD1 aligns across 9 bases. Trimming took 9 bases from V and 1 from J; bases not matched to a gene: 6. CDR1 is LNHDA, CDR2 SQIVND, per germline (reference sequence). This CDR3 contains 14 residues.